A single sample gave rise to the 30 T cell receptor beta chains below, sequenced in a study of response to subunit inactivated influenza vaccine. TCRdb passed the RT-PCR reads through MiXCR, listing each CDR3 protein once. The sample shows around 160,000 distinct CDR3 sequences, 11% of them seen only once. Here the sequenced sample was non-naive T cells sorted from PBMCs, taken about 40 days after vaccination. The receptors originated from a man over 45 who received an inactivated influenza vaccine.

Regarding this clonotype: A much larger clone is a single base away; this may be a read error. This chain joins TRBV12-3 or TRBV12-4 and TRBJ1-4; D might be TRBD1 (6 bases). The CDR3 contains 15 residues. The CDR3 loop is CASSFATGANGKLFF. The CDR3 DNA reads TGTGCCAGCAGTTTCGCTACGGGGGCTAATGGAAAACTGTTTTTT.

The chain combines TRBV7-9 with TRBJ2-1, with D possibly matching TRBD2 (5 bases). V was trimmed by 4 bases and J by 14 bases, leaving 18 bases between them. The germline V gene encodes CDR1 SEHNR and CDR2 FQNEAQ (reference sequence). The CDR3 has 13 residues. CDR3 sequence reads: CASSSPRVRGKFF. As DNA, the CDR3 is TGTGCCAGCAGCTCCCCGAGGGTCCGGGGAAAGTTCTTC.

Many counts were recorded for this clonotype. J is TRBJ1-2 and V is TRBV28, with 7 bases that match TRBD1. Per the germline V gene, CDR1 is MDHEN and CDR2 is SYDVKM. The CDR3 loop spans 15 amino acids. With 4 bases clipped from V and 8 bases from J, the junction kept 13 bases outside the gene matches. The CDR3 nucleotides read TGTGCCAGCAGTTCTATCCGACAGGGAGGATTGGGCTACACCTTC. It specifies CASSSIRQGGLGYTF.

This chain links TRBV20-1 with TRBJ2-6; D possibly corresponds to TRBD1 (6 bases). Germline CDR1 DFQATT, CDR2 SNEGSKA (reference sequence). This CDR3 contains 16 residues. V dropped 6 bases and J dropped 0 bases, with 15 bases sitting between them. The CDR3, as DNA: TGCAGTGCAGACGGACAGTTCTCCTCTGGGGCCAACGTCCTGACTTTC. Translating gives CSADGQFSSGANVLTF.

The chain couples TRBV20-1 to TRBJ2-1; D remains unclear. Per germline, CDR1 DFQATT and CDR2 SNEGSKA (reference sequence). Between the trimmed V and J ends, which lost 6 bases and 0 bases, there was a span of 18 bases. The CDR3 has 16 residues. The CDR3, as DNA: TGCAGTGCAACCCGGCTCGCGGCTATCTCCTACAATGAGCAGTTCTTC. Its protein is CSATRLAAISYNEQFF.

This clonotype was picked up a small number of times. The rearrangement links TRBV29-1 to TRBJ2-5; 7 bases line up with TRBD1. V was pared by 6 bases and J by 1 base, with 2 bases of the junction left unmatched. The CDR3 consists of 12 residues. CDR1 SQVTM and CDR2 ANQGSEA come from the germline V gene. Here the CDR3 DNA reads TGCAGCGTCCACAGGGGCCAAGAGACCCAGTACTTC. This gives the protein CSVHRGQETQYF.

Notes on this clonotype: The junction shows a germline mismatch at one end, possibly a read error. The DNA for the CDR3 is TGTGCTAGCAGCCCCGGGACTAGGTCCTACAATGAGCAGTTCTTC. Translation: CASSPGTRSYNEQFF. This chain uses TRBV7-7 with TRBJ2-1; TRBD2 aligns across 8 bases. From germline, CDR1 is SSHAT and CDR2 FNYEAQ (reference sequence). This CDR3 region has 15 residues. The whole variable domain, filled in from reference TRBV7-7 and TRBJ2-1, reads GAGVSQSPRYKVTKRGQDVTLRCDPISSHATLYWYQQALGQGPEFLTYFNYEAQPDKSGLPSDRFSAERPEGSISTLTIQRTEQRDSAMYRCASSPGTRSYNEQFFGPGTRLTVL.

This clonotype was seen ten or more times. The rearrangement links TRBV12-3 or TRBV12-4 to TRBJ1-5; D is ambiguous. This CDR3 comprises 14 residues. V lost 7 bases, J lost 0 bases, and 10 bases lay in between. The DNA of the CDR3 is TGTGCCAGCAAGAGGACGGCTAGCAATCAGCCCCAGCATTTT. Translating it yields CASKRTASNQPQHF.

This clonotype was counted between two and nine times. The V and J genes are TRBV2 and TRBJ1-1; D ambiguous. V shed 7 bases and J shed 6 bases, with 15 bases lying between them. Per the germline V gene, CDR1 is SNHLY and CDR2 is FYNNEI. CDR3 length equals 13 residues. The CDR3 loop reads CASIGHSPSEAFF. The CDR3 bases are TGTGCCAGCATAGGGCATTCTCCGTCTGAAGCTTTCTTT.

Notes on this clonotype: This may arise from a read error, as a much more abundant clone is one base away. The DNA for the CDR3 is TGTGCCAGCAGCTTGCTCAGAGGATACAGTGAGCAGTTCTTC. It encodes CASSLLRGYSEQFF. This chain connects TRBV5-6 to TRBJ2-1, with D unresolved. CDR3 length: 14 residues. Germline V CDR1 and CDR2: SGHDT, YYEEEE.

The chain has TRBV10-1 and TRBJ1-1; D not certain. The CDR3 is 12 residues long. CDR1 WNHNN and CDR2 SYGVQD come from the germline V gene (reference sequence). V was pared by 0 bases and J by 5 bases, with 4 bases between. CDR3 amino acids: CASSESGTEAFF. The CDR3 DNA follows: TGCGCCAGCAGTGAGTCGGGGACTGAAGCTTTCTTT.

There are many counts of this clonotype. The chain uses TRBV5-1 and TRBJ2-5; D possibly matches TRBD1 or TRBD2 (5 bases each). V lost 4 bases, J lost 1 base, and 11 bases lay in between. Germline V gives CDR1 SGHRS, CDR2 YFSETQ. The CDR3 is 14 amino acids. CDR3 sequence (DNA): TGCGCCAGCAGCCCAGGGACGGTCCAAGAGACCCAGTACTTC. Protein: CASSPGTVQETQYF. Combining the CDR3 with reference TRBV5-1 and TRBJ2-5 gives the whole variable domain KAGVTQTPRYLIKTRGQQVTLSCSPISGHRSVSWYQQTPGQGLQFLFEYFSETQRNKGNFPGRFSGRQFSNSRSEMNVSTLELGDSALYLCASSPGTVQETQYFGPGTRLLVL.

The J gene is TRBJ1-5, the V gene TRBV3-1, with 9 bases lining up with TRBD1. The germline gives CDR1 LGHDT, CDR2 YNNKEL (reference sequence). The CDR3 is made up of 15 amino acids. V gave up 1 base and J gave up 4 bases; unmatched junction bases: 2. The CDR3 bases are TGTGCCAGCAGCCAAGCTGGGACAGGGAATCAGCCCCAGCATTTT. Translating it yields CASSQAGTGNQPQHF. The whole variable domain, remainder taken from reference TRBV3-1 and TRBJ1-5, is DTAVSQTPKYLVTQMGNDKSIKCEQNLGHDTMYWYKQDSKKFLKIMFSYNNKELIINETVPNRFSPKSPDKAHLNLHINSLELGDSAVYFCASSQAGTGNQPQHFGDGTRLSIL.

The rearrangement joins TRBV2 to TRBJ2-3; D may match TRBD1 or TRBD2 (5 bases each). In germline, CDR1 is SNHLY, CDR2 FYNNEI. The CDR3 length is 18 residues. Between the trimmed V and J ends, which lost 11 bases and 0 bases, there was a span of 27 bases. CDR3 nucleotides: TGTGCCCTCAGTAAGGGACGGCGTCCGATTACTAGCACAGATACGCAGTATTTT. Residues: CALSKGRRPITSTDTQYF. Complete variable domain (other parts from reference TRBV2 and TRBJ2-3): EPEVTQTPSHQVTQMGQEVILRCVPISNHLYFYWYRQILGQKVEFLVSFYNNEISEKSEIFDDQFSVERPDGSNFTLKIRSTKLEDSAMYFCALSKGRRPITSTDTQYFGPGTRLTVL.

V is TRBV5-1 and J is TRBJ1-4; TRBD1 is a possible D gene (5 bases). The CDR3 totals 14 residues. Germline CDR1 reads SGHRS; CDR2 reads YFSETQ. V dropped 1 base and J dropped 8 bases, with 12 bases sitting between them. This CDR3 is CASSLTGEVEKLFF. CDR3 bases: TGCGCCAGCAGCTTGACGGGGGAGGTCGAAAAACTGTTTTTT. The full variable domain, rest sourced from reference TRBV5-1 and TRBJ1-4, is KAGVTQTPRYLIKTRGQQVTLSCSPISGHRSVSWYQQTPGQGLQFLFEYFSETQRNKGNFPGRFSGRQFSNSRSEMNVSTLELGDSALYLCASSLTGEVEKLFFGSGTQLSVL.

The chain couples TRBV28 to TRBJ2-3; 12 bases line up with TRBD2. Germline CDR1 and CDR2: MDHEN and SYDVKM. The CDR3 length is 14 residues. Losses at the gene ends were 8 bases for V and 4 bases for J; bases not matched to a gene: 4. In DNA, the CDR3 is TGTGCCAGCCACGGACTAGCGGGATCAGATACGCAGTATTTT. Residues: CASHGLAGSDTQYF.

This clonotype was picked up a small number of times. The chain is built from TRBV27 and TRBJ2-5; no clear D. Trimming pared 4 bases from V and 7 bases from J, leaving 22 bases between. This CDR3 spans 16 amino acids. Looked up from germline, CDR1 is MNHEY and CDR2 is SMNVEV (reference sequence). The chain's CDR3 is CASSSALRQAKVTQYF. The CDR3 coding sequence is TGTGCCAGCAGTTCCGCCCTGCGGCAGGCGAAGGTGACCCAGTACTTC.

The CDR3 sequence is CSARDWGNSEKLFF. The DNA for the CDR3 is TGCAGTGCTAGAGATTGGGGGAACAGTGAAAAACTGTTTTTT. The chain joins TRBV20-1 to TRBJ1-4; weak D call: TRBD1 (5 bases). The CDR3 sequence is 14 residues long. From germline, CDR1 is DFQATT and CDR2 SNEGSKA (reference sequence). Deletions cut 0 bases from V and 7 bases from J, with 12 bases between.

In its sample, this clonotype was seen a few times. The rearrangement joins TRBV4-3 to TRBJ2-3; D is possibly TRBD2 (6 bases). V was trimmed by 1 base and J by 1 base, leaving 12 bases between them. The CDR3 consists of 16 residues. Germline CDR1 LGHNA, CDR2 YSLEER. The CDR3 is CASSQGTGTRTDTQYF. The CDR3 nucleotides are TGCGCCAGCAGCCAAGGGACCGGGACTCGCACAGATACGCAGTATTTT.

The genes are TRBV20-1 and TRBJ1-1; 7 bases map to TRBD1. J was trimmed by 5 bases and V by 3 bases; bases with no gene match: 9. The CDR3 sequence is 14 residues long. Germline-derived CDR1 and CDR2 are DFQATT and SNEGSKA (reference sequence). The CDR3 coding sequence is TGCAGTGCTAGCGCCCGAGGGACAGAAACTGAAGCTTTCTTT. Translation gives CSASARGTETEAFF.

This clonotype was seen at least ten times. The chain couples TRBV11-2 to TRBJ2-3; D not resolved. This CDR3 has 15 amino acids. Looked up from germline, CDR1 is SGHAT and CDR2 is FQNNGV. Trimming removed 1 base from V and 3 bases from J, with 11 bases in between. CDR3 residues: CASSLVYGDTDTQYF. CDR3 sequence (DNA): TGTGCCAGCAGCTTAGTGTATGGGGATACAGATACGCAGTATTTT.

This clonotype was detected ten times or more. V and J are TRBV12-3 or TRBV12-4 and TRBJ2-1; TRBD1 is a possible D gene (6 bases). Trimming stripped 2 bases from V and 3 bases from J, with 11 bases between. CDR3 length: 15 amino acids. The CDR3 nucleotides read TGTGCCAGCAGTTTAAGAACAGGGATCTACAATGAGCAGTTCTTC. Amino acids: CASSLRTGIYNEQFF.

J is TRBJ2-5 and V is TRBV7-9, with 8 bases fitting TRBD1. The CDR3 has 15 residues. Per the germline V gene, CDR1 is SEHNR and CDR2 is FQNEAQ (reference sequence). Losses at the gene ends were 4 bases for V and 2 bases for J; bases not matched to a gene: 6. The CDR3 sequence is CASSSRTGLQETQYF. CDR3 DNA sequence: TGTGCCAGCAGCTCCCGGACAGGGCTTCAAGAGACCCAGTACTTC.

This clonotype appeared many times. This chain joins TRBV7-2 and TRBJ2-3; 13 bases match TRBD2. Germline V lookup: CDR1 SGHTA, CDR2 FQGNSA. CDR3 size: 16 residues. V was pared by 4 bases and J by 7 bases, with 8 bases of the junction left unmatched. The CDR3 bases are TGTGCCAGCAGCTCAGGACTAGCGGGAGTATGGAATACGCAGTATTTT. Translated, it gives CASSSGLAGVWNTQYF.

This chain connects TRBV6-2 or TRBV6-3 to TRBJ2-3; the D is unclear. Germline-derived CDR1 and CDR2 are MNHEY and SVGEGT. This CDR3 has 12 residues. Trimming removed 5 bases from V and 10 bases from J, with 13 bases in between. The CDR3 DNA reads as TGTGCCAGCAGTACGGGTCGTCGGGCGCAGTATTTT. Protein: CASSTGRRAQYF.

The V gene is TRBV5-6, the J gene TRBJ2-1, with D perhaps assigned TRBD1 or TRBD2 (6 bases each). The CDR3 consists of 15 residues. V was clipped by 10 bases and J by 7 bases, with 24 bases between them. The germline V gene has CDR1 SGHDT and CDR2 YYEEEE. The CDR3 loop reads CAYSRMGGAGNEQFF. CDR3 in DNA: TGTGCCTACAGCAGAATGGGGGGCGCGGGGAATGAGCAGTTCTTC.

This clonotype was detected ten times or more. The chain is built from TRBV29-1 and TRBJ2-3; weak D call: TRBD2 (5 bases). Germline values: CDR1 SQVTM, CDR2 ANQGSEA. V was shortened by 2 bases and J by 0 bases, with 6 bases between the two germline ends. The CDR3 has 13 amino acids. CDR3: CSVERGSTDTQYF. CDR3 nucleotides: TGCAGCGTTGAACGGGGAAGCACAGATACGCAGTATTTT.

This clonotype was found a few times. The rearrangement uses TRBV5-1 and TRBJ1-2; D gene ambiguous. Germline CDR1 is SGHRS and CDR2 is YFSETQ. The CDR3 covers 16 residues. Trimming left V 4 bases short and J 5 bases short, with 21 bases between. DNA for the CDR3: TGCGCCAGCAGCCACGCCCGCGGGAGAGGAGCATATGGCTACACCTTC. It codes for CASSHARGRGAYGYTF.

This clonotype was recorded at least ten times. V and J are TRBV15 and TRBJ1-1; TRBD1 matches 8 bases. Germline trimming cut 2 bases from V and 2 bases from J; bases unmatched to any gene: 1. The CDR3 runs to 14 residues. From germline, CDR1 is LNHNV and CDR2 YYDKDF (reference sequence). The CDR3 loop reads CATSRQGANTEAFF. The CDR3 nucleotides read TGTGCCACCAGCAGACAGGGGGCAAACACTGAAGCTTTCTTT.

The genes are TRBV12-3 or TRBV12-4 and TRBJ2-2; weak D call: TRBD2 (5 bases). Trimming took 3 bases from V and 2 from J, leaving 7 bases between them. The CDR3 totals 14 residues. The CDR3 sequence: CASSFGVNTGELFF. CDR3 DNA: TGTGCCAGCAGTTTCGGGGTAAACACCGGGGAGCTGTTTTTT.